This TCR beta chain appears in the sequencing data of a study of blood T cell repertoires in COVID-19. On the study more broadly: PBMCs, B-cell-depleted T cells, or T cells were the source of the cDNA or gDNA that made up the material.

Original processing methods: Estimates of nucleated cell counts were drawn from the amplification of reference gene primers. Only in-frame clones appear in the TCRdb table, and some are missing; sequencing was by immunoSEQ multiplex PCR. The V and J calls and clone size are taken from that table; D and trimming were inferred from the DNA. Found here are about 670,000 clones, 85% to 90% of them singletons; the top ten hold under 0.3%. Concerning this clone itself: One end of the junction is discordant with germline, which a read error may explain.

Source material: peripheral blood. The source is a woman aged 18-29 years with acute or convalescent COVID-19.

The CDR3 DNA reads as TGTGCCAGCCGCCAATGGGACACCCCCTATGGCTACACCTTC. Its translation is CASRQWDTPYGYTF. The gene calls are TRBV3-1 (or the pseudogene TRBV3-2) and TRBJ1-2; D might be TRBD1 (6 bases). CDR3 length equals 14 residues. Germline values: CDR1 LGHDT, CDR2 YNNKEL (reference sequence).